These 29 T cell receptor beta chains share one sample of origin, sequenced in a study of T and B cells in COVID-19 patients. From blood, about 240-550 ng of genomic DNA served as TRB template. BIOMED2 TRB-A/B primer pools were used in multiplex TRB PCR. Using its own MiXCR run on the multiplex PCR reads, TCRdb lists one record per CDR3 protein. Counted here are roughly 4,700 distinct CDR3 sequences, 30% to 40% occurring once; the ten biggest clones make up less than 30%. Source material: blood. The receptor source for this set is a human donor who had recovered from COVID-19.

The sample holds a few counts of this clonotype. CDR3 nucleotide sequence: TGTGCCAGCAGCCGAGGACAGCTATCTGGGGCCAACGTCCTGACTTTC. Its protein product is CASSRGQLSGANVLTF. The chain carries TRBV5-5 and TRBJ2-6; the D gene is possibly TRBD1 (6 bases). There are 16 residues in the CDR3. The ends were cut back, 4 bases at V and 1 base at J, with 12 bases in the middle. Germline assignment: CDR1 SGHKS and CDR2 YYEKEE (reference sequence).

This clonotype has just a few counts. The chain has TRBV27 and TRBJ1-6, with D tentatively TRBD1 (5 bases). The CDR3 sequence is 17 residues long. Germline CDR1 MNHEY, CDR2 SMNVEV (reference sequence). V dropped 2 bases and J dropped 0 bases, with 11 bases sitting between them. CDR3 nucleotides: TGTGCCAGCAGTTTACTTGGACAACCCTCCTATAATTCACCCCTCCACTTT. This translates into CASSLLGQPSYNSPLHF.

V usage is TRBV6-5 and J usage is TRBJ2-1; 9 positions agree with TRBD2. The trim removed 6 bases at V and 2 bases at J, leaving 8 bases unmatched. Germline V gene data show CDR1 as MNHEY and CDR2 as SVGAGI. The CDR3 covers 16 residues. CDR3 nucleotide sequence: TGTGCCAGCAGACCCTTAGCGGGAGCAACCTACAATGAGCAGTTCTTC. It codes for CASRPLAGATYNEQFF.

V and J are TRBV5-5 and TRBJ2-2; 14 bases map to TRBD2. Germline V gene sequence: CDR1 SGHKS, CDR2 YYEKEE (reference sequence). The CDR3 contains 17 residues. Trimming cost V 2 bases and J 7 bases; bases outside gene matches: 7. The CDR3 here is CASSFRLAGGPGGELFF. For the CDR3, the DNA is TGTGCCAGCAGCTTCAGACTAGCGGGAGGGCCCGGCGGGGAGCTGTTTTTT.

The chain has TRBV20-1 and TRBJ2-1, with 8 nucleotides matching TRBD1. Germline V lookup: CDR1 DFQATT, CDR2 SNEGSKA (reference sequence). V shed 2 bases, J shed 2 bases, and the junction held 5 bases outside the gene matches. The CDR3 extends over 15 amino acids. CDR3 amino acids: CSARLGQGPYNEQFF. In nucleotides, the CDR3 is TGCAGTGCTAGACTCGGACAGGGACCCTACAATGAGCAGTTCTTC.

On this clonotype itself: This sequence may be a read error, since a much larger clone differs from it by one base. The gene calls are TRBV29-1 and TRBJ1-2; a weak D match, TRBD1 (6 bases). From germline, CDR1 is SQVTM and CDR2 ANQGSEA. There are 16 residues in the CDR3. As DNA, the CDR3 is TGCAGCGTTGTGGGAGTAGGGGGGCTGATCGGCTATGGCTACTCCTTC. Amino acid sequence: CSVVGVGGLIGYGYSF.

The table lists this clonotype with a few counts. The chain uses TRBV19 and TRBJ1-5; D gene ambiguous. In germline, CDR1 is LNHDA, CDR2 SQIVND (reference sequence). The CDR3 consists of 15 residues. The germline V and J ends were trimmed by 3 bases and 0 bases, with 9 bases remaining between them. CDR3 region: CASSIWQYSNQPQHF. CDR3 nucleotide sequence: TGTGCCAGTAGTATTTGGCAGTATAGCAATCAGCCCCAGCATTTT.

Only one count was recorded for this clonotype. This chain joins TRBV20-1 and TRBJ2-3; unclear D gene. Looked up from germline, CDR1 is DFQATT and CDR2 is SNEGSKA (reference sequence). CDR3 size: 13 residues. Trimming cost V 7 bases and J 0 bases, with 11 bases left between them. CDR3 nucleotides: TGCAGTGTTAAGGCGGTTAGCACAGATACGCAGTATTTT. Translation: CSVKAVSTDTQYF.

The chain joins TRBV5-1 to TRBJ2-1; 8 nucleotides match TRBD2. The germline CDR1 and CDR2 sequences are SGHRS and YFSETQ. The CDR3 totals 15 residues. V was clipped by 3 bases and J by 2 bases; unmatched bases: 4. The CDR3 region is CASSSGGDPYNEQFF. The CDR3 coding sequence is TGCGCCAGCAGCTCGGGGGGGGACCCCTACAATGAGCAGTTCTTC.

This clonotype was counted a few times. The gene calls are TRBV15 and TRBJ2-5; 10 nucleotides line up with TRBD1. CDR1 is LNHNV and CDR2 is YYDKDF in the germline V gene (reference sequence). The CDR3 has 16 amino acids. Trimming at V came to 0 bases and at J to 5 bases, leaving 6 bases not matched to a gene. The DNA of the CDR3 is TGTGCCACCAGCAGAGATACGACAGGGGGCGAGGAGACCCAGTACTTC. This encodes CATSRDTTGGEETQYF.

This chain links TRBV12-3 or TRBV12-4 with TRBJ1-4, with D uncertain. This CDR3 has 15 residues. V lost 0 bases and J 5 bases, leaving 10 bases between the germline ends. In nucleotides, the CDR3 is TGTGCCAGCAGTTTAGCCGCCCCCTGGAATGAAAAACTGTTTTTT. Translating it yields CASSLAAPWNEKLFF.

This clonotype has a handful of counts. V and J are TRBV27 and TRBJ2-1; D is undetermined. This CDR3 is 13 amino acids long. V was shortened by 2 bases and J by 4 bases, with 6 bases between the two germline ends. Germline V gene data show CDR1 as MNHEY and CDR2 as SMNVEV (reference sequence). The CDR3 reads CASSLKSYNEQFF. For the CDR3, the DNA is TGTGCCAGCAGTTTAAAGAGTTACAATGAGCAGTTCTTC.

The chain joins TRBV11-2 to TRBJ2-7; D unresolved. From germline, CDR1 is SGHAT and CDR2 FQNNGV. The V gene lost 2 bases and the J gene lost 7 bases, with 15 bases spanning the gap. The CDR3 is 14 amino acids. The CDR3 region is CASSLFAAGEEQYF. CDR3 DNA: TGTGCCAGCAGCTTATTTGCGGCAGGAGAGGAGCAGTACTTC.

In this sample, this clonotype turned up a few times. V gene TRBV6-1 combines with J gene TRBJ1-1; D unresolved. Trimming took 8 bases from V and 4 from J, leaving 17 bases between them. The CDR3 loop spans 14 amino acids. Per germline, CDR1 MNHNS and CDR2 SASEGT. Written as DNA, the CDR3 is TGTGCCAGCCGACGGGCCGAAAAGAGCACTGAAGCTTTCTTT. This sequence encodes CASRRAEKSTEAFF.

This sequence joins TRBV6-6 and TRBJ2-2; 8 bases are shared with TRBD1. This CDR3 region has 14 residues. V was pared by 5 bases and J by 3 bases, with 2 bases of the junction left unmatched. From germline, CDR1 is MNHNY and CDR2 SVGAGI (reference sequence). The CDR3 loop is CASSQGAHTGELFF. The CDR3 coding sequence is TGTGCCAGCAGTCAGGGGGCCCACACCGGGGAGCTGTTTTTT.

This clonotype turned up a few times. The chain is built from TRBV18 and TRBJ2-7; TRBD2 matches at 7 bases. V lost 3 bases, J lost 5 bases, and 10 bases stayed unmatched. CDR3 size: 15 residues. In germline, CDR1 is KGHSH, CDR2 LQKENI. CDR3 region: CASSPARGGVNEQYF. The CDR3 DNA is TGTGCCAGCTCACCTGCGAGGGGAGGGGTCAACGAGCAGTACTTC.

By sample share, this clonotype is medium-sized. CDR3 amino acids: CSSDGGAYNEQFF. DNA of the CDR3: TGCAGCTCTGACGGGGGGGCCTACAATGAGCAGTTCTTC. The gene calls are TRBV29-1 and TRBJ2-1, with 8 bases aligning to TRBD2. Looked up from germline, CDR1 is SQVTM and CDR2 is ANQGSEA. This CDR3 is 13 amino acids long. V lost 8 bases to trimming and J lost 2 bases; unmatched junction nucleotides: 5.

This clonotype was observed a few times. V usage is TRBV12-3 or TRBV12-4 and J usage is TRBJ2-7; 14 bases are a match to TRBD2. The CDR3 loop spans 15 amino acids. Trimming took 5 bases from V and 3 from J; bases not matched to a gene: 3. The CDR3 DNA is TGTGCCAGCAGTCTGGGACTAGCGGGAGTCTACGAGCAGTACTTC. Its protein product is CASSLGLAGVYEQYF.

By share, this clonotype ranks as medium-sized. The chain recombines TRBV12-3 or TRBV12-4 with TRBJ2-2, with D tentatively TRBD2 (5 bases). CDR3 size: 15 residues. The V and J ends lost 5 bases and 1 base respectively, with 11 bases between them. Here the CDR3 reads CASSPSGLNTGELFF. CDR3 DNA: TGTGCCAGCAGTCCCAGCGGATTGAACACCGGGGAGCTGTTTTTT.

The chain employs TRBV24-1 and TRBJ2-3; D might be TRBD1 (5 bases). Looked up from germline, CDR1 is KGHDR and CDR2 is SFDVKD. V lost 3 bases and J lost 6, with 15 bases in between. This CDR3 spans 15 amino acids. CDR3 DNA sequence: TGTGCCACCAGTGATCCCTCCGCGGCAGGGGATACGCAGTATTTT. It translates to CATSDPSAAGDTQYF.

V gene TRBV20-1 combines with J gene TRBJ2-3; 16 bases agree with TRBD2. The trim removed 8 bases at V and 4 bases at J, leaving 3 bases unmatched. From germline, CDR1 is DFQATT and CDR2 SNEGSKA (reference sequence). The CDR3 totals 14 residues. The CDR3 DNA reads as TGCAGTAGGGGGACTAGCGGGAGGGCAGATACGCAGTATTTT. This encodes CSRGTSGRADTQYF.

This clonotype turned up a few times. V usage is TRBV12-3 or TRBV12-4 and J usage is TRBJ2-7; the D is unclear. This CDR3 is built from 12 residues. V dropped 5 bases and J dropped 3 bases, with 8 bases sitting between them. The DNA for the CDR3 is TGTGCCAGCAGTGGGGTCAGCTACGAGCAGTACTTC. This translates into CASSGVSYEQYF.

Turning to this clonotype: A read error may produce the germline difference seen at one junction end. CDR3 in DNA: TGTGCCATCAGTGTTTTAGCGGGAGGGGCCTACAATGAGCAGTTCTTC. Translated, it gives CAISVLAGGAYNEQFF. The J gene is TRBJ2-1, the V gene TRBV6-1, with 11 bases that match TRBD2. Germline V gene sequence: CDR1 MNHNS, CDR2 SASEGT. The CDR3 length is 16 residues.

The chain recombines TRBV27 with TRBJ1-1; no clear D gene. The CDR3 has 13 amino acids. The germline V and J ends were trimmed by 6 bases and 2 bases, with 10 bases remaining between them. Germline CDR1 MNHEY, CDR2 SMNVEV (reference sequence). The chain's CDR3 is CASSTRRNTEAFF. For the CDR3, the DNA is TGTGCCAGCAGCACCAGAAGAAACACTGAAGCTTTCTTT.

The V gene is TRBV5-5, the J gene TRBJ2-7, with a weak D call TRBD2 (5 bases). Between the trimmed V and J ends, which lost 4 bases and 3 bases, there was a span of 14 bases. The CDR3 is 14 amino acids. CDR1 is SGHKS, CDR2 YYEKEE, per germline (reference sequence). CDR3 bases: TGTGCCAGCAGCCCCGGACTGGGTAACTACGAGCAGTACTTC. Residues: CASSPGLGNYEQYF. Using reference TRBV5-5 and TRBJ2-7 for the parts outside the CDR3, the full variable domain is DAGVTQSPTHLIKTRGQQVTLRCSPISGHKSVSWYQQVLGQGPQFIFQYYEKEERGRGNFPDRFSARQFPNYSSELNVNALLLGDSALYLCASSPGLGNYEQYFGPGTRLTVT.

The genes are TRBV5-1 and TRBJ2-1; 9 nucleotides line up with TRBD1. V shed 4 bases, J shed 3 bases, and the junction held 2 bases outside the gene matches. Per germline, CDR1 SGHRS and CDR2 YFSETQ. This CDR3 has 14 amino acids. This chain's CDR3 is CASSTGQGYNEQFF. DNA for the CDR3: TGCGCCAGCAGCACGGGACAGGGCTACAATGAGCAGTTCTTC.

This clonotype was detected only a few times. The chain has TRBV18 and TRBJ1-2; D is uncertain. The CDR3 sequence is 14 residues long. V was trimmed by 3 bases and J by 3 bases, leaving 11 bases between them. Per the germline V gene, CDR1 is KGHSH and CDR2 is LQKENI. The CDR3 nucleotides read TGTGCCAGCTCACCGGATCAGGAGGACTATGGCTACACCTTC. As protein: CASSPDQEDYGYTF.

The chain carries TRBV5-4 and TRBJ1-2, with 12 bases identical to TRBD1. The CDR3 has 16 amino acids. Unmatched junction bases numbered 12, after V lost 4 bases and J lost 8 bases. The germline V gene encodes CDR1 SGHNT and CDR2 YYREEE (reference sequence). CDR3 sequence reads: CASSGWVGTGGNGYTF. CDR3 nucleotides: TGTGCCAGCAGCGGATGGGTGGGGACAGGGGGCAACGGCTACACCTTC. Combining the CDR3 with reference TRBV5-4 and TRBJ1-2 gives the whole variable domain ETGVTQSPTHLIKTRGQQVTLRCSSQSGHNTVSWYQQALGQGPQFIFQYYREEENGRGNFPPRFSGLQFPNYSSELNVNALELDDSALYLCASSGWVGTGGNGYTFGSGTRLTVV.

This sequence joins TRBV12-3 or TRBV12-4 and TRBJ2-5; D is ambiguous. The CDR3 has 14 residues. V lost 6 bases to trimming and J lost 3 bases, with 14 bases between them. This CDR3 is CASSNYNPEETQYF. In DNA, the CDR3 is TGTGCCAGCAGCAATTATAATCCAGAAGAGACCCAGTACTTC.